One sample yielded the 9 T cell receptor beta chains listed below, sequenced in a study of Graves' ophthalmopathy and Graves' hyperthyroidism. Amplified TCR beta CDR3 regions were obtained using RNA transcripts as template. Investigators did first-round RT-PCR with HTBI primers, then second-round multiplex PCR. TCRdb independently ran MiXCR on the multiplex PCR reads; one entry per CDR3 protein. The sample includes about 1.1 million distinct CDR3 sequences, roughly two fifths of them seen just once. Sequences were obtained from peripheral blood or thyroid tissue (not recorded which). The receptors derive from an adult man with Graves' hyperthyroidism.

The chain employs TRBV12-3 or TRBV12-4 and TRBJ2-2; D is possibly TRBD2 (5 bases). V was pared by 3 bases and J by 6 bases, with 11 bases between. CDR3 length: 14 amino acids. The CDR3 region has the DNA TGTGCCAGCAGTTTTGTCCGGGGTGCCGGGGAGCTGTTTTTT. As protein: CASSFVRGAGELFF.

V usage is TRBV7-8 and J usage is TRBJ2-5, with D perhaps given as TRBD1 or TRBD2 (6 bases each). The CDR3 runs 12 residues. Germline CDR1 is SGHVS and CDR2 is FQNEAQ. V lost 5 bases, J lost 5 bases, and 9 bases lay in between. CDR3 sequence reads: CASSGGHETQYF. The DNA of the CDR3 is TGTGCCAGCAGCGGGGGGCATGAGACCCAGTACTTC. Looking up the rest from reference TRBV7-8 and TRBJ2-5 gives the full variable domain: GAGVSQSPRYKVAKRGQDVALRCDPISGHVSLFWYQQALGQGPEFLTYFQNEAQLDKSGLPSDRFFAERPEGSVSTLKIQRTQQEDSAVYLCASSGGHETQYFGPGTRLLVL.

The J gene is TRBJ1-5, the V gene TRBV12-3 or TRBV12-4, with D perhaps matching TRBD1 (6 bases). V was pared by 6 bases and J by 2 bases, with 17 bases between. The CDR3 sequence is 16 residues long. The CDR3 DNA is TGTGCCAGCAGCCCAACAGGGCCCGGGGGCAATCAGCCCCAGCATTTT. Encoded protein: CASSPTGPGGNQPQHF.

Remarks on this clonotype: One end of the junction is discordant with germline, which a read error may explain. The rearrangement joins TRBV7-9 to TRBJ2-5, with D possibly being TRBD1 or TRBD2 (5 bases each). Germline CDR1 is SEHNR and CDR2 is FQNEAQ (reference sequence). This CDR3 comprises 14 residues. CDR3 sequence reads: CARSPGTASAPQYF. The CDR3 coding sequence is TGTGCCCGCAGCCCCGGGACGGCGTCGGCGCCCCAGTACTTC. Supplemented by reference TRBV7-9 and TRBJ2-5, the full variable domain reads DTGVSQNPRHKITKRGQNVTFRCDPISEHNRLYWYRQTLGQGPEFLTYFQNEAQLEKSRLLSDRFSAERPKGSFSTLEIQRTEQGDSAMYLCARSPGTASAPQYFGPGTRLLVL.

V is TRBV9 and J is TRBJ2-7; 7 bases align to TRBD1. Germline V lookup: CDR1 SGDLS, CDR2 YYNGEE. The V segment lost 3 bases and the J segment 2 bases; nucleotides outside the gene matches: 11. CDR3 length equals 16 residues. This CDR3 reads CASSGPGTDGAYEQYF. The CDR3 DNA is TGTGCCAGCAGCGGACCAGGGACAGATGGGGCCTACGAGCAGTACTTC.

The table lists this clonotype with a few counts. The rearrangement uses TRBV19 and TRBJ2-7; D call uncertain. Trimming removed 3 bases at V and 3 bases at J, with 9 bases between. The CDR3 covers 13 residues. Germline V gene data show CDR1 as LNHDA and CDR2 as SQIVND (reference sequence). The CDR3 loop is CASSITVGYEQYF. The DNA for the CDR3 is TGTGCCAGTAGTATCACAGTGGGCTACGAGCAGTACTTC.

This clonotype was seen ten or more times. V gene TRBV20-1 combines with J gene TRBJ2-5; 9 bases map to TRBD1. Germline CDR1 reads DFQATT; CDR2 reads SNEGSKA (reference sequence). V gave up 6 bases and J gave up 5 bases; unmatched junction bases: 13. The CDR3 is 15 amino acids. The CDR3 sequence: CSAPLGTGLSETQYF. DNA of the CDR3: TGCAGTGCCCCCTTAGGGACAGGGTTGTCCGAGACCCAGTACTTC.

There are many counts of this clonotype. The chain has TRBV6-5 and TRBJ1-2; D perhaps matches TRBD1 (5 bases). The V end was cut by 5 bases, the J end by 10 bases, with 20 bases between. The CDR3 consists of 14 residues. Per the germline V gene, CDR1 is MNHEY and CDR2 is SVGAGI. CDR3 DNA sequence: TGTGCCAGCAGTGACCTTCGCGGGGGACGTGACTACACCTTC. It is translated as CASSDLRGGRDYTF.

Worth noting for this clonotype: Possible read error: a much larger clone is one base away. The rearrangement links TRBV4-3 to TRBJ1-1, with no clear D. The germline V gene encodes CDR1 LGHNA and CDR2 YSLEER. The V gene lost 0 bases and the J gene lost 6 bases, with 8 bases spanning the gap. The CDR3 loop spans 13 amino acids. The CDR3 reads CASSQDGGPEAFF. CDR3 DNA: TGCGCCAGCAGCCAAGACGGCGGGCCTGAAGCTTTCTTT.